This T cell receptor beta chain stems from a study of OX40 agonist ivuxolimab in advanced cancers. Study details: Mean age about 60 years, range about 20 to 90; approximately 83% male.

The data were produced by immunoSEQ multiplex PCR, yet TCRdb's version contains in-frame clones alone and is incomplete. The sample includes tens of thousands of clones, more than 65% of them seen just once. Study results and caveats: Expansion of clones was among the lowest in partial responders at 0.1-3.0 mg/kg.

Comment on this clone: What it binds is not known.

Per germline, CDR1 SEHNR and CDR2 FQNEAQ (reference sequence). This CDR3 has 14 residues. With 2 bases removed from V and 9 bases from J, the gap between germline ends came to 16 bases. This specimen consisted of CD4+ or CD8+ T cells sorted from blood, obtained in a trial of the OX40 agonist ivuxolimab. The chain has TRBV7-9 and TRBJ2-5; tentatively, D is TRBD1 or TRBD2 (5 bases each). This receptor was taken from an adult with an advanced solid tumor such as melanoma, head and neck, liver or kidney cancer. The CDR3 is CASSLSAGTEAQYF. CDR3 DNA: TGTGCCAGCAGCTTATCTGCAGGGACGGAGGCCCAGTACTTC.